One T cell receptor (beta chain) is described in this entry. Using immunoSEQ multiplex PCR, the repertoire was profiled, and TCRdb retains in-frame clones only, with some absent. The data hold some 130,000 clones, with roughly nine tenths observed a single time. These data are taken from a study of blood T cell repertoires in COVID-19. The CDR3 contains 16 residues. Germline V gives CDR1 SGHRS, CDR2 YFSETQ. J lost 8 bases, V lost 4 bases, and 12 bases had no gene match. The sample taken for sequencing was peripheral blood. The rearrangement links TRBV5-1 to TRBJ1-4, with 9 nucleotides matching TRBD1. The receptor's source is a man between 60 and 75 years old with COVID-19, enrolled during active disease. CDR3 coding DNA: TGCGCCAGCAGCAGGACTTTACAGGGGGCTATGGAAAAACTGTTTTTT. This translates into CASSRTLQGAMEKLFF.